This entry lists 21 T cell receptor beta chains sequenced from one sample in a study of T cell repertoires in cytomegalovirus infection. TCRdb recomputed calls from the reads with MiXCR, one row per CDR3 protein. The table has approximately 260,000 distinct CDR3 sequences, approximately 15% seen once. The sequenced material came from CD8+ T cells from PBMCs. The receptors here all came from a human donor in good health (CMV status not recorded). Some clones in this sample may be carry-over from other donors' samples.

This clonotype was observed a few times. This sequence joins TRBV7-9 and TRBJ2-5; the D call may be TRBD1 or TRBD2 (5 bases each). Trimming took 1 base from V and 1 from J, leaving 13 bases between them. The CDR3 has 16 residues. The germline V gene has CDR1 SEHNR and CDR2 FQNEAQ (reference sequence). CDR3 residues: CASSLGGREIQETQYF. CDR3 sequence (DNA): TGTGCCAGCAGCTTAGGGGGACGCGAGATCCAAGAGACCCAGTACTTC.

This clonotype has at least ten counts. This chain joins TRBV7-2 and TRBJ2-3; TRBD1 aligns across 8 bases. The CDR3 covers 15 residues. Germline CDR1 SGHTA, CDR2 FQGNSA. Germline trimming cut 5 bases from V and 4 bases from J; bases unmatched to any gene: 8. The CDR3 bases are TGTGCCAGCAGCCCTGTCCAGGGGGCCCCAGATACGCAGTATTTT. The encoded protein is CASSPVQGAPDTQYF.

The chain recombines TRBV7-9 with TRBJ2-3; 9 bases match TRBD1. The CDR3 covers 22 residues. Germline V gives CDR1 SEHNR, CDR2 FQNEAQ (reference sequence). The V gene end was trimmed by 5 bases and the J gene end by 2 bases; junction bases not matched to a gene: 26. CDR3 amino acids: CASSPGGTGFWDTTSTTDTQYF. In nucleotides, the CDR3 is TGTGCCAGCAGCCCCGGCGGGACAGGGTTTTGGGACACAACTAGCACCACAGATACGCAGTATTTT.

This clonotype showed up just a few times. The chain recombines TRBV10-3 with TRBJ1-2; no reliable D call. Germline CDR1 ENHRY, CDR2 SYGVKD. The CDR3 has 19 residues. V was cut by 0 bases and J by 4 bases, with 24 bases left in between. CDR3 in amino acids: CAISESFGGDLPKIYGYTF. The CDR3 DNA is TGTGCCATCAGTGAGTCTTTCGGCGGCGACCTCCCCAAAATCTATGGCTACACCTTC.

This clonotype was seen more than once but under ten times. The gene calls are TRBV28 and TRBJ1-4; D is undetermined. Trimming removed 2 bases at V and 0 bases at J, with 13 bases between. The length of the CDR3 is 17 residues. Germline values: CDR1 MDHEN, CDR2 SYDVKM. As DNA, the CDR3 is TGTGCCAGCAGTTTAGACCCGGGTCGTCCAACTAATGAAAAACTGTTTTTT. Its translation is CASSLDPGRPTNEKLFF.

This clonotype occurred a few times. J is TRBJ2-3 and V is TRBV2; 7 bases align to TRBD2. V lost 6 bases, J lost 4 bases, and 13 bases stayed unmatched. In germline, CDR1 is SNHLY, CDR2 FYNNEI. CDR3 length equals 16 residues. CDR3 amino acids: CASRSGTTLNADTQYF. The CDR3 DNA reads as TGTGCCAGCAGGTCGGGGACTACCCTAAATGCAGATACGCAGTATTTT.

Worth noting for this clonotype: An end of the junction differs from the germline gene, which may be a read error. CDR3 bases: TGTGCCAACTCACCACCGGACAGCTACGAGCAGTACTTC. This gives the protein CANSPPDSYEQYF. The chain employs TRBV18 and TRBJ2-7; tentative D call: TRBD1 (6 bases). Germline V lookup: CDR1 KGHSH, CDR2 LQKENI. The CDR3 loop spans 13 amino acids.

The table lists this clonotype with many counts. This sequence joins TRBV5-4 and TRBJ1-1; D is unresolved. CDR1 and CDR2 (germline): SGHNT, YYREEE (reference sequence). This CDR3 has 12 amino acids. V shed 1 base and J shed 5 bases, with 6 bases lying between them. The CDR3 protein is CASSLSATEAFF. The CDR3 nucleotides are TGTGCCAGCAGCTTGTCAGCGACTGAAGCTTTCTTT.

This clonotype has a count of ten or more. The J gene is TRBJ1-3, the V gene TRBV19; D gene ambiguous. The length of the CDR3 is 15 residues. Germline loops: CDR1 LNHDA, CDR2 SQIVND (reference sequence). V shed 3 bases and J shed 2 bases, with 11 bases lying between them. The CDR3 protein is CASSISRRTGNTIYF. CDR3 nucleotide sequence: TGTGCCAGTAGTATTTCTAGACGGACTGGAAACACCATATATTTT.

This clonotype occurred many times. This chain links TRBV7-2 with TRBJ1-6; D not certain. The germline V gene encodes CDR1 SGHTA and CDR2 FQGNSA. The CDR3 consists of 16 residues. Between the trimmed V and J ends, which lost 2 bases and 2 bases, there was a span of 10 bases. CDR3 sequence: CASSLTAGAYNSPLHF. The DNA of the CDR3 is TGTGCCAGCAGCTTAACGGCTGGGGCCTATAATTCACCCCTCCACTTT.

This rearrangement joins TRBV20-1 to TRBJ2-1; 8 bases map to TRBD2. There are 14 residues in the CDR3. The germline CDR1 and CDR2 sequences are DFQATT and SNEGSKA (reference sequence). The V segment lost 3 bases and the J segment 7 bases; nucleotides outside the gene matches: 8. The CDR3 here is CSASAGGAENEQFF. In DNA, the CDR3 is TGCAGTGCTAGTGCCGGGGGGGCGGAGAATGAGCAGTTCTTC.

This clonotype was picked up many times. The chain uses TRBV27 and TRBJ1-1; TRBD1 agrees at 8 bases. This CDR3 is 15 amino acids long. The trim removed 2 bases at V and 7 bases at J, leaving 9 bases unmatched. CDR1 is MNHEY, CDR2 SMNVEV, per germline (reference sequence). The CDR3 coding sequence is TGTGCCAGCAGTTTAACAGGGGGGGCGGGAGGTGAAGCTTTCTTT. Translating gives CASSLTGGAGGEAFF.

This clonotype was picked up a small number of times. The genes are TRBV18 and TRBJ1-4; the match to TRBD1 covers 7 bases. Germline V gene lookup returns CDR1 KGHSH and CDR2 LQKENI. The CDR3 loop spans 14 amino acids. V lost 5 bases, J lost 6 bases, and 6 bases stayed unmatched. The CDR3 spells CASSRDSVHEKLFF. In DNA form, the CDR3 reads TGTGCCAGCTCAAGGGACAGCGTGCATGAAAAACTGTTTTTT.

This rearrangement joins TRBV6-2 or TRBV6-3 to TRBJ2-1, with D hard to call. CDR1 is MNHEY and CDR2 is SVGEGT in the germline V gene. Trimming shortened V by 2 bases and J by 12 bases, and 11 bases separated the two germline ends. This CDR3 comprises 12 residues. The CDR3, as DNA: TGTGCCAGCAGTTACCCAGACCTTACGCAGTTCTTC. Translation: CASSYPDLTQFF.

This sequence joins TRBV4-1 and TRBJ2-1; D is perhaps TRBD1 (6 bases). CDR3 size: 17 residues. The germline V gene encodes CDR1 MGHRA and CDR2 YSYEKL. Trimming took off 1 base at V and 3 bases at J, with 16 bases between the two ends. CDR3: CASSQGFRGSDYNEQFF. The CDR3 region has the DNA TGCGCCAGCAGCCAAGGGTTTAGGGGGAGCGACTACAATGAGCAGTTCTTC.

This clonotype was seen repeatedly, ten times or more. The V call is TRBV10-3, the J call TRBJ1-1; D unclear. CDR1 is ENHRY, CDR2 SYGVKD, per germline. V was clipped by 8 bases and J by 2 bases, with 12 bases between them. The CDR3 totals 13 residues. This chain's CDR3 is CAIVGVLNTEAFF. Written as DNA, the CDR3 is TGTGCCATCGTCGGGGTTCTTAACACTGAAGCTTTCTTT.

The chain employs TRBV20-1 and TRBJ2-7; D possibly corresponds to TRBD2 (5 bases). The CDR3 has 12 residues. Germline CDR1 and CDR2: DFQATT and SNEGSKA (reference sequence). Deletions cut 1 base from V and 5 bases from J, with 9 bases between. CDR3 sequence: CSARVWRDEQYF. In DNA, the CDR3 is TGCAGTGCTAGAGTTTGGCGGGACGAGCAGTACTTC.

J is TRBJ2-7 and V is TRBV19; the match to TRBD1 covers 7 bases. CDR3 length equals 15 residues. Germline V gene sequence: CDR1 LNHDA, CDR2 SQIVND (reference sequence). With 5 bases clipped from V and 3 bases from J, the junction kept 10 bases outside the gene matches. CDR3 region: CASSPAGTEIYEQYF. The CDR3 DNA follows: TGTGCCAGTAGTCCGGCCGGGACAGAGATCTACGAGCAGTACTTC.

The chain uses TRBV7-8 and TRBJ1-5; 8 positions match TRBD1. CDR1 and CDR2 from the germline V gene are SGHVS and FQNEAQ. The CDR3 extends over 14 amino acids. V lost 5 bases and J lost 4; bases outside the gene matches: 4. The CDR3 is CASSRQGRNQPQHF. CDR3 sequence (DNA): TGTGCCAGCAGCAGACAGGGGAGGAATCAGCCCCAGCATTTT.

This clonotype came up many times. The gene calls are TRBV7-2 and TRBJ1-4; TRBD1 might be the D (6 bases). V lost 5 bases and J 8 bases, leaving 18 bases between the germline ends. CDR1 SGHTA and CDR2 FQGNSA come from the germline V gene. The CDR3 runs to 15 residues. The CDR3 bases are TGTGCCAGCAGCCCCAGTTGGAGGGGGGGCGAAAAACTGTTTTTT. It is translated as CASSPSWRGGEKLFF.

The rearrangement links TRBV20-1 to TRBJ1-3; D is possibly TRBD1 (5 bases). V gave up 1 base and J gave up 2 bases, with 12 bases separating them. The CDR3 is 15 residues long. The germline CDR1 and CDR2 sequences are DFQATT and SNEGSKA (reference sequence). Here the CDR3 DNA reads TGCAGTGCTAGAGTTCCCGGGGGTCCTGGAAACACCATATATTTT. It codes for CSARVPGGPGNTIYF.